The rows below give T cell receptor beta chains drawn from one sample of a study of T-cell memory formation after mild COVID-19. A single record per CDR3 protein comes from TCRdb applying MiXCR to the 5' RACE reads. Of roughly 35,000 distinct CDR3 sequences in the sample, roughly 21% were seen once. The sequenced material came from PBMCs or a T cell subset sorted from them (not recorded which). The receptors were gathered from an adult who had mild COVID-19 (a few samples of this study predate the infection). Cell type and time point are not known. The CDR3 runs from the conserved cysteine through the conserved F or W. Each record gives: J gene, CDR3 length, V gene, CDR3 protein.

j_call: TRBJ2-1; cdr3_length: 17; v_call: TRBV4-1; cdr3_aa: CASSQQPSGGSYNEQFF
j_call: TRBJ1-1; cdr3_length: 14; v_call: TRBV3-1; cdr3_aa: CASSLPGHLGEAFF
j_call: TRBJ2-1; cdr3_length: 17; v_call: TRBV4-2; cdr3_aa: CASSQDRSGASYNEQFF
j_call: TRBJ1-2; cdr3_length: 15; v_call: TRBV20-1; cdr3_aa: CSARVEDRVGYGYTF
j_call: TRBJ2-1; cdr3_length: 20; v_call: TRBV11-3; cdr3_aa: CASSRRTSGRALDSYNEQFF
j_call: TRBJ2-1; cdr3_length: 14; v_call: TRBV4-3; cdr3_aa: CASSRTGLAAEQFF
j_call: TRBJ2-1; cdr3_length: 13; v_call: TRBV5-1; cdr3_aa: CASSLQGAYEQFF
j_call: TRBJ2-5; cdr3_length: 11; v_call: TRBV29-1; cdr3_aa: CSVEIGETQYF
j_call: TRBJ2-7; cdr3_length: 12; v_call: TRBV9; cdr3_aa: CASSHQGREQYF
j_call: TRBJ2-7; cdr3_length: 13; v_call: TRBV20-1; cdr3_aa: CSARVPSSYEQYF
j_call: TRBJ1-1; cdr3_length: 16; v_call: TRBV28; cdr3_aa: CASSRPTGPSNTEAFF
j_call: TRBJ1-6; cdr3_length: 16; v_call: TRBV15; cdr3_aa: CATSSVRSSYNSPLHF
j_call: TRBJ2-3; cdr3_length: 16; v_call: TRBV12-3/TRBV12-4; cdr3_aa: CASSLVGSEATDTQYF
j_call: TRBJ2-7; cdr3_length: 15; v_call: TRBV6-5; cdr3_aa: CASSPGGSGAGEQYF
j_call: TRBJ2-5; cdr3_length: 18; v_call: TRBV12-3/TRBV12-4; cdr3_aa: CASSLSIGGLGVGETQYF
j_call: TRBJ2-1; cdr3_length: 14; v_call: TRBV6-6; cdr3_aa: CASSYGGGPNEQFF
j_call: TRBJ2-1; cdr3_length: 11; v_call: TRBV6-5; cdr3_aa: CASKLNNEQFF
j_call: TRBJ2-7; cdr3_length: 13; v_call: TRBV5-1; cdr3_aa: CASSLAEGYEQYF
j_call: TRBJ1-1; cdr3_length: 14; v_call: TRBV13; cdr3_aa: CASSPWGAQIEAFF
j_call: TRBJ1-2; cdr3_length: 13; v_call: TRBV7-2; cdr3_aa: CASSSAGYYGYTF
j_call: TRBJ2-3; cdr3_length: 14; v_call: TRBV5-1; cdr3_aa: CASSLMTGVDTQYF
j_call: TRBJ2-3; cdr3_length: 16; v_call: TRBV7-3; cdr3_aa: CASSLSGQTFTDTQYF
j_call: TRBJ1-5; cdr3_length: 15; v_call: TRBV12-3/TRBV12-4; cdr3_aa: CASGVTAGSNQPQHF
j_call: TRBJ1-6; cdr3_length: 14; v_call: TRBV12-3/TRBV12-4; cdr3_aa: CASTGSRNNSPLHF
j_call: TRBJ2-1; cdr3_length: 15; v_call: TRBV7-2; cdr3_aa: CASSPKREGIHEQFF
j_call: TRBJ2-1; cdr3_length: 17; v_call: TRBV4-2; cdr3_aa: CASSPIQLAGGQNEQFF
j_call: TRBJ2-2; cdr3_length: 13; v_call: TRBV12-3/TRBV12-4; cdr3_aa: CASSFALTGELFF
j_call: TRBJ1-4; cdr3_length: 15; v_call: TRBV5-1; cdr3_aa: CASSVGDRGPEKLFF
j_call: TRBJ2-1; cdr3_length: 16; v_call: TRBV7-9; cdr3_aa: CASSPTSGYHYNEQFF
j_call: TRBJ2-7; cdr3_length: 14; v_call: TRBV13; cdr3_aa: CASSLGQNSYEQYF
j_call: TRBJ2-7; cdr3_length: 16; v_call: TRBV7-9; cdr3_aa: CASSLTRGLLFDEQYF
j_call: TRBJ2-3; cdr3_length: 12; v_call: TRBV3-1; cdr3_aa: CASSRETDTQYF
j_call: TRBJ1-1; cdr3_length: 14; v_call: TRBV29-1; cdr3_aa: CSVKGGLWTGEAFF
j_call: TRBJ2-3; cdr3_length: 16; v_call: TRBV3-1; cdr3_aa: CASSQAKGTTTDTQYF